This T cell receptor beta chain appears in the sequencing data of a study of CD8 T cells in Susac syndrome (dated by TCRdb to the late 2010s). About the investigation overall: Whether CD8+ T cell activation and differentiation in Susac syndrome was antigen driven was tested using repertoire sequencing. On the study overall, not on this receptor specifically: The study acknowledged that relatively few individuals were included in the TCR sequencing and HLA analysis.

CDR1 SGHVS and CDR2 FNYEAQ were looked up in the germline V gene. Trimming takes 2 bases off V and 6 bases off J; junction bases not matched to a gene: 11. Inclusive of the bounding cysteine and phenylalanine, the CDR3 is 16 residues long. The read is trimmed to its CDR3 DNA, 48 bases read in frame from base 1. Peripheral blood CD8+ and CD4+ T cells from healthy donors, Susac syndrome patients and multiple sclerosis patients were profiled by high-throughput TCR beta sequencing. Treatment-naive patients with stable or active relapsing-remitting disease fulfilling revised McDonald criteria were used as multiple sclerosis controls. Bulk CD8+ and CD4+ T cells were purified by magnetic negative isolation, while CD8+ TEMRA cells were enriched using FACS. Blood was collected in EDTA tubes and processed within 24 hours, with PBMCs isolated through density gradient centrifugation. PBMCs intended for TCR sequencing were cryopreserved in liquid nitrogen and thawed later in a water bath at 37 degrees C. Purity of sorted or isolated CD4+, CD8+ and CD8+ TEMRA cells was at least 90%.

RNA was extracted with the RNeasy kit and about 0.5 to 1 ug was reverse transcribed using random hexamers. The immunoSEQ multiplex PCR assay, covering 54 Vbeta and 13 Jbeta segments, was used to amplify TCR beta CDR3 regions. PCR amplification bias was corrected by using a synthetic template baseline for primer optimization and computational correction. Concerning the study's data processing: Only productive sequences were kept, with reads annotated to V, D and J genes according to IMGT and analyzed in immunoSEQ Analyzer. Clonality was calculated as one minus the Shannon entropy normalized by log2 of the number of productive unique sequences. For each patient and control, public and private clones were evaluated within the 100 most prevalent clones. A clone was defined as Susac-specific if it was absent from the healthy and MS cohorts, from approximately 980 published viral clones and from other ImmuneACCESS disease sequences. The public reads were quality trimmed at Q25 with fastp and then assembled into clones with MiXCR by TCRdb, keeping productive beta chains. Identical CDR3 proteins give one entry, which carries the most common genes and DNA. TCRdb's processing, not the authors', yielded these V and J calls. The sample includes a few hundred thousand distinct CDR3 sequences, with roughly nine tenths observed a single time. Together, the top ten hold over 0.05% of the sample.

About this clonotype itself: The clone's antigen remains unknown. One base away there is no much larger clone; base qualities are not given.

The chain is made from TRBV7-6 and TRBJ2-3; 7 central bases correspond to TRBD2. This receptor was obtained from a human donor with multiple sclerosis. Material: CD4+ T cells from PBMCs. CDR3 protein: CASSLYRWREPDTQYF. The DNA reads TGTGCCAGCAGCTTATATCGCTGGCGGGAGCCTGATACGCAGTATTTT.